This T cell receptor beta chain was retrieved from a study of cytomegalovirus exposure and HLA in healthy donors. Study context: HLA-typed donors were the source of 90 million or so unique TCRs, which an early data release held.

A word on this clone: Its antigen is currently unknown.

Researchers ran the PCR with 60 Vbeta and 13 Jbeta primers. This table comes from immunoSEQ multiplex PCR, and its TCRdb copy is limited to in-frame clones, with some not included. The data hold 200,000 to 300,000 clones, with around 83% observed a single time. This CDR3 comprises 11 residues. Germline V gene sequence: CDR1 SQVTM, CDR2 ANQGSEA. Study outcomes and limitations: Analysis performed later found 15,000 or so TCR beta sequences associated with HLA alleles at 0.05 false discovery rate. In an earlier analysis, about 87% or about 30%: the productive usage of most TCR beta V segments. A later analysis found that most CMV-associated TCR beta chains appeared HLA-restricted.

The material sequenced was PBMCs. The gene calls are TRBV29-1 and TRBJ2-5; 7 bases line up with TRBD1. The DNA end is more similar to TRBJ2-7, so the J call may be wrong. This clonotype was obtained from a girl aged 2 to 9 in good health and CMV-seronegative. In DNA form, the CDR3 reads TGCAGCGTATGGACAGGCTACGAGCAGTACTTC. Translated, it gives CSVWTGYEQYF.